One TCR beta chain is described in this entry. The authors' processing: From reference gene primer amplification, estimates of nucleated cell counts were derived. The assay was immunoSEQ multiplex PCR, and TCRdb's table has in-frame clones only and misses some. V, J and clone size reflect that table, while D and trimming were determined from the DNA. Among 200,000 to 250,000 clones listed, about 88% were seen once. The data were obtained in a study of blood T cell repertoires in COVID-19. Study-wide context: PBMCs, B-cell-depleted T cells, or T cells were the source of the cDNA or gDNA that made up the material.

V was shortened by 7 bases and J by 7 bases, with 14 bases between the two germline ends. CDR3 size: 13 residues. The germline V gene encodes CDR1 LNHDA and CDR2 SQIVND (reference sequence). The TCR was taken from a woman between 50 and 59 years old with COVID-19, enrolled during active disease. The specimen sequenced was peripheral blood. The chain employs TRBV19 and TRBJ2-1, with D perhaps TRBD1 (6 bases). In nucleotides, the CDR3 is TGTGCCAGTACACCAGGGGTGGGGAATGAGCAGTTCTTC. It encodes CASTPGVGNEQFF.